This TCR beta chain is drawn from a study of cytomegalovirus exposure and HLA in healthy donors. The study's findings and limits: According to reports, the classifier identified cytomegalovirus status with high specificity and sensitivity. Earlier analysis found most TCR beta V segments productive about 90% or about 30% of the time. An Asian-associated ancestry cluster reportedly showed fewer N-insertions than the approximately 600-donor mean in a later analysis.

60 Vbeta and 13 Jbeta primers were used in PCR. Under the authors' procedure: An analysis that came later counted around 80 million unique TCR beta chains, approximately 9.9 million shared. Measured with immunoSEQ multiplex PCR; TCRdb has only the in-frame clones, and not every one. V and J calls and clone size come straight from that table; D and trimming were deduced from the DNA. The data contain 110,000 to 150,000 clones, around 80% of them singletons. V trimming: 6 bases; J trimming: 2 bases; junction bases outside the gene matches: 15. The CDR3 runs to 19 residues. The V gene's germline CDR1 is MDHEN and CDR2 SYDVKM. Points on this clone: As yet, its antigen is unknown.

The chain couples TRBV28 to TRBJ1-5; 11 nucleotides match TRBD1. The specimen sequenced was PBMCs. The clonotype originates from a female donor in good health and CMV-seronegative. CDR3 sequence reads: CASSPGTGGLTGGNQPQHF. The DNA of the CDR3 is TGTGCCAGCAGCCCCGGGACAGGGGGGCTAACCGGTGGCAATCAGCCCCAGCATTTT. Full variable domain (missing parts from reference TRBV28 and TRBJ1-5): DVKVTQSSRYLVKRTGEKVFLECVQDMDHENMFWYRQDPGLGLRLIYFSYDVKMKEKGDIPEGYSVSREKKERFSLILESASTNQTSMYLCASSPGTGGLTGGNQPQHFGDGTRLSIL.